This is a list of T cell receptor beta chains from one sample in a study of T cells in Graves' hyperthyroidism and ophthalmopathy. TCRdb re-analysed the multiplex PCR reads in MiXCR, keeping a single row per CDR3 protein. The sample has over 90,000 distinct CDR3 sequences, less than 55% seen once. Specimen: blood. These receptors all stem from a man aged 35 to 55 with Graves' hyperthyroidism. CDR3s include the opening cysteine and the closing phenylalanine or tryptophan. D genes are given only for firm matches. The size field is filled for only some rows; it gives once, few, many or a size class.

d_call	v_call	clone_size	j_call	cdr3_nt	cdr3_aa
.	TRBV20-1	.	TRBJ1-5	TGCAGTGCTAGAGGAGGGGGGTCCAAGTTTTCACCCCTCTACTTT	CSARGGGSKFSPLYF
.	TRBV6-5	many	TRBJ1-2	TGTGCCAGCAGTTACTCGGGGTTCGGCTACACCTTC	CASSYSGFGYTF
.	TRBV19	.	TRBJ1-6	TGTGCCTGGAGTGTATCCACCCCAGGTAATTCACCCCTCCACTTT	CAWSVSTPGNSPLHF
.	TRBV25-1	.	TRBJ2-3	TGTGCCGGCCCATGGGGGGGGGCCCTCGATACGCAGTATTTT	CAGPWGGALDTQYF
.	TRBV6-4	many	TRBJ1-2	TGTGCCAGCAGCGCGGACAGAAACCAGGGCTACACCTTT	CASSADRNQGYTF
.	TRBV6-5	.	TRBJ1-1	TGTGCCAGCAGTTACACCGTTCGGAGGGCCACTGAAGCTTTCTTT	CASSYTVRRATEAFF
.	TRBV5-1	.	TRBJ2-2	TGCGCCAGCAGCACTTACTCAGGGGAACACACCGGGGAGCTGTTTTTT	CASSTYSGEHTGELFF
.	TRBV6-2/TRBV6-3	.	TRBJ1-6	TGTGCCAGCAGTTACGAAGGTGGCGGTAGCTCCTATAATTCACCCCTCCACTTT	CASSYEGGGSSYNSPLHF
.	TRBV2	.	TRBJ2-5	TGTGCCAGCAGTGAGGTCGGTGAAGGGGAGACCCAGTACTTC	CASSEVGEGETQYF
.	TRBV2	.	TRBJ1-6	TGTGCCAGCGGGAGAAATTCACCCCTCCACTTT	CASGRNSPLHF
TRBD1	TRBV9	few	TRBJ2-1	TGTGCCAAACAGGGGTTGGACTACAATGAGCAGTTCTTC	CAKQGLDYNEQFF
TRBD2	TRBV2	.	TRBJ2-5	TGTGCCAGCAGTGAGGCGGGGGTTCAAGAGACCCAGTACTTC	CASSEAGVQETQYF
.	TRBV5-1	many	TRBJ1-4	TGCGCCAGCAAAGGGTTTAATGAAAAACTGTTTTTT	CASKGFNEKLFF
.	TRBV24-1	.	TRBJ1-2	TGTGCCACACACACGGCGGGAGGGGCAGATGGCTACACCTTC	CATHTAGGADGYTF
.	TRBV7-2	.	TRBJ2-6	TGTGCCAGCAGCTTAGGGACAAGGGCCAACGTCCTGACTTTC	CASSLGTRANVLTF
TRBD2	TRBV20-1	many	TRBJ2-7	TGCAGTGCTAATGGACTAGCGGGAGTGTTCTCCTACGAGCAGTACTTC	CSANGLAGVFSYEQYF
TRBD1	TRBV5-4	many	TRBJ2-7	TGTGCCAGCAGCGCCACCGGAGGACAGGGGGTTTACGAGCAGTACTTC	CASSATGGQGVYEQYF
.	TRBV29-1	many	TRBJ2-2	TGCAGCGTTGTACCCAGCGGAGGCGGGGAGCTGTTTTTT	CSVVPSGGGELFF
TRBD2	TRBV29-1	.	TRBJ2-5	TGCAGCTCAGGGACTAGCGGGGGCCAAGAGACCCAGTACTTC	CSSGTSGGQETQYF
.	TRBV7-2	.	TRBJ2-5	TGTGCCAGCAGCTTAGCGGGGGCCCTACTTCAAGAGACCCAGTACTTC	CASSLAGALLQETQYF
.	TRBV6-5	many	TRBJ1-2	TGTGCCAGCAGATTGGACGGCCTCGGTGGCTACACCTTC	CASRLDGLGGYTF
TRBD2	TRBV6-1	many	TRBJ2-1	TGTGCCAGCAGTGACTTAGCGGGAAGCTACAATGAGCAGTTCTTC	CASSDLAGSYNEQFF
.	TRBV11-3	many	TRBJ2-1	TGTGCCAGCAGCCTCCGGGGGAACAATGAGCAGTTCTTC	CASSLRGNNEQFF
TRBD2	TRBV2	many	TRBJ2-2	TGTGCCAGCAGTGGGGGGACTAGCAACACCGGGGAGCTGTTTTTT	CASSGGTSNTGELFF
.	TRBV5-1	many	TRBJ1-1	TGCGCCAGCAGCTTGTACCAAAACACTGAAGCTTTCTTT	CASSLYQNTEAFF
.	TRBV30	few	TRBJ2-7	TGTGCCTGGAGTTGGGGGGACGAGCAGTACTTC	CAWSWGDEQYF
TRBD1	TRBV30	.	TRBJ2-6	TGTGCCTGGATGGGGACAGGGGGCGCTGGGGCCAACGTCCGGACTTTC	CAWMGTGGAGANVRTF
TRBD2	TRBV20-1	.	TRBJ2-1	TGCAGTGCTAGGGGGGTTAGCGGGGGGAACAATGAGCAGTTCTTC	CSARGVSGGNNEQFF
.	TRBV9	many	TRBJ2-5	TGTGCCAGCAGCGCATCCGGGACTTGGGGAGAGACCCAGTACTTC	CASSASGTWGETQYF
.	TRBV20-1	many	TRBJ2-5	TGCAGTGCTCCAGCTCTCTACAGGGCCCAAGAGACCCAGTACTTC	CSAPALYRAQETQYF
TRBD1	TRBV5-4	many	TRBJ2-5	TGTGCCAGCAGCTTGTGGTTAGGGGGCACACAAGAGACCCAGTACTTC	CASSLWLGGTQETQYF
.	TRBV12-3/TRBV12-4	many	TRBJ1-1	TGTGCCAGCAGTCGGCTCGGGGGCTCGGGTGAAGCTTTCTTT	CASSRLGGSGEAFF
TRBD1	TRBV20-1	many	TRBJ2-1	TGCAGTGCTAGGGAGCCCCAAAGCCGGGACAGTGAGCAGTTCTTC	CSAREPQSRDSEQFF
.	TRBV9	.	TRBJ1-1	TGTGCCAGCAGCCCCTCTCCAGGGACCGAAGCTTTCTTT	CASSPSPGTEAFF
TRBD2	TRBV20-1	.	TRBJ2-5	TGCAGTGCCCAGGGTCTCGCGGGAGGGGGAGAGACCCAGTACTTC	CSAQGLAGGGETQYF
.	TRBV7-8	many	TRBJ2-2	TGTGCCAGCAGCTCACAGCCTTCTCGGGAGCTGTTTTTT	CASSSQPSRELFF
.	TRBV6-5	many	TRBJ2-7	TGTGCCAGCAGTAGGGGGGACAGTACCTACGAGCAGTACTTC	CASSRGDSTYEQYF
.	TRBV29-1	.	TRBJ1-5	TGCAGCGTTGAAGTAGCGGGGTTGGGCAATCAGCCCCAGCATTTT	CSVEVAGLGNQPQHF
.	TRBV15	many	TRBJ2-7	TGTGCCACCAGCACCCCCCCAAAGGGGTACGAGCAGTACTTC	CATSTPPKGYEQYF
TRBD1	TRBV15	.	TRBJ2-3	TGTGCCACCAGCAGCTTGGGAGGACAGGGTTTAGATACGCAGTATTTT	CATSSLGGQGLDTQYF
TRBD1	TRBV11-3	.	TRBJ1-4	TGTGCCAGCAGTAGTGCCGGGACAGGAGGGGAAAAACTGTTTTTT	CASSSAGTGGEKLFF